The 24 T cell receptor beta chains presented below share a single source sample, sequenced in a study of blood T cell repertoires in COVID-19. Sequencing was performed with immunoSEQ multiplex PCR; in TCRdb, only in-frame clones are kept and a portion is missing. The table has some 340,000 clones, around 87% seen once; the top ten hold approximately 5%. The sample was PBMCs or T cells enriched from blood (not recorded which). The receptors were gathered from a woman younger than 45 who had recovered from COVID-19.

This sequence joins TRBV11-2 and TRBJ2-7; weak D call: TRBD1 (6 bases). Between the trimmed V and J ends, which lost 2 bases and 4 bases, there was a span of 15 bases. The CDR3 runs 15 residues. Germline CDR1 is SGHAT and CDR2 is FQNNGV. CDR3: CASSLYGGGFYEQYF. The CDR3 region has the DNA TGTGCCAGCAGCTTATATGGGGGCGGTTTTTACGAGCAGTACTTC. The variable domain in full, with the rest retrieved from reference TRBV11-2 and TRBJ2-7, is EAGVAQSPRYKIIEKRQSVAFWCNPISGHATLYWYQQILGQGPKLLIQFQNNGVVDDSQLPKDRFSAERLKGVDSTLKIQPAKLEDSAVYLCASSLYGGGFYEQYFGPGTRLTVT.

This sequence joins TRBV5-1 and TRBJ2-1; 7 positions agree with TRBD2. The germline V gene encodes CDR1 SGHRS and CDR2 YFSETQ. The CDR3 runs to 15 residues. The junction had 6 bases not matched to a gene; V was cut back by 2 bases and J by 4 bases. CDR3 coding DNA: TGCGCCAGCAGCTTTTCCGGGACTACATACAATGAGCAGTTCTTC. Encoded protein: CASSFSGTTYNEQFF.

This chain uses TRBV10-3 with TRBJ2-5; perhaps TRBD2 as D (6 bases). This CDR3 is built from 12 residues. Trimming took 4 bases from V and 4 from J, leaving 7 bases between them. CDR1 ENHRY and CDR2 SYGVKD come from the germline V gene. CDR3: CAISVGGETQYF. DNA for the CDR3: TGTGCCATCAGTGTGGGGGGAGAGACCCAGTACTTC.

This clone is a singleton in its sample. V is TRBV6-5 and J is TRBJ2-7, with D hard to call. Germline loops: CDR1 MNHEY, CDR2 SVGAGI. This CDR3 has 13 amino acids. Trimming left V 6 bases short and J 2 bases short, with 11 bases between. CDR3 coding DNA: TGTGCCAGCAGACAGACAATTACCTACGAGCAGTACTTC. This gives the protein CASRQTITYEQYF.

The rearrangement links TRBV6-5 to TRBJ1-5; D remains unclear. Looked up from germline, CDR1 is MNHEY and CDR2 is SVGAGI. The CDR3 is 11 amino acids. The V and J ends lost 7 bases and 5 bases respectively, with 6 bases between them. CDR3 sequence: CASNSYQPQHF. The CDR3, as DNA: TGTGCCAGCAATTCCTATCAGCCCCAGCATTTT.

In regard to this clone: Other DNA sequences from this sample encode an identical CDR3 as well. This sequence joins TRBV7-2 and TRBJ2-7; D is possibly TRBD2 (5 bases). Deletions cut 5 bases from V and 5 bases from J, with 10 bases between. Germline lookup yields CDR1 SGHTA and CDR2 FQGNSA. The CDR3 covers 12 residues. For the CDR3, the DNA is TGTGCCAGCAGCCCGTGGACTGACGAGCAGTACTTC. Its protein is CASSPWTDEQYF.

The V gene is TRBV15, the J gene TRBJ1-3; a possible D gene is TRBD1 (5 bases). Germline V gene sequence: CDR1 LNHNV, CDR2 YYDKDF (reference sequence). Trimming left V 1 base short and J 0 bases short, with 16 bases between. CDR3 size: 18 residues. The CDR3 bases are TGTGCCACCAGCAGAGGGGATAGGGACTCCTACTCTGGAAACACCATATATTTT. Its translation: CATSRGDRDSYSGNTIYF.

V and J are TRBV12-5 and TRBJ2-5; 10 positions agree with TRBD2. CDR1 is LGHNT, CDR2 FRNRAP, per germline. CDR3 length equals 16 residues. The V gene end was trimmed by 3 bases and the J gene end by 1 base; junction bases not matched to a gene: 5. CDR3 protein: CASGLGASGGQETQYF. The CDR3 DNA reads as TGTGCTAGTGGTTTAGGGGCTAGCGGGGGCCAAGAGACCCAGTACTTC.

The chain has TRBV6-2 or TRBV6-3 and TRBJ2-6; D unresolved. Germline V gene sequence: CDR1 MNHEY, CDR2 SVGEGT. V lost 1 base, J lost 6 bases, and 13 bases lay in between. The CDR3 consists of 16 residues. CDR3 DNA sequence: TGTGCCAGCAGTTACTTACAGAATGCTGAGGCCAACGTCCTGACTTTC. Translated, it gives CASSYLQNAEANVLTF.

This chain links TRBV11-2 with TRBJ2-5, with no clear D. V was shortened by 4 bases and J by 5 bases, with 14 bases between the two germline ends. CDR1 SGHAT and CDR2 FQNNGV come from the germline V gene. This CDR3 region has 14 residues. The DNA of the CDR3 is TGTGCCAGCAGCTCTGACTCTAACGGCGAGACCCAGTACTTC. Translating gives CASSSDSNGETQYF.

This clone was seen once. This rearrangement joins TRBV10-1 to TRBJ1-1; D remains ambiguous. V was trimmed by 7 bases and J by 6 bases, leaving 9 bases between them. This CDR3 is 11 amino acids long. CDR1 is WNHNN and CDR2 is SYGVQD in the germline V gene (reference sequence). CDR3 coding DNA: TGCGCCAGCACCGACTTGCCTGAAGCTTTCTTT. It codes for CASTDLPEAFF.

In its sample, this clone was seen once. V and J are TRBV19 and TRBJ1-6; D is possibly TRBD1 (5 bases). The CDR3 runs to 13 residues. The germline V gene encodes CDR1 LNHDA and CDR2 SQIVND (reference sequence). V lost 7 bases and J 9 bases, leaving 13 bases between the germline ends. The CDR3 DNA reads TGTGCCAGTAACGGGTCAAGGGGTTCACCCCTCCACTTT. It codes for CASNGSRGSPLHF.

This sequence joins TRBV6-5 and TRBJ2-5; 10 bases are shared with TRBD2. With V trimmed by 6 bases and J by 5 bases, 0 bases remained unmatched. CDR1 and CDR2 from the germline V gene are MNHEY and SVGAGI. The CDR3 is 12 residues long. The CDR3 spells CASRGLAETQYF. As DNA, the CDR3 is TGTGCCAGCAGGGGACTAGCGGAGACCCAGTACTTC.

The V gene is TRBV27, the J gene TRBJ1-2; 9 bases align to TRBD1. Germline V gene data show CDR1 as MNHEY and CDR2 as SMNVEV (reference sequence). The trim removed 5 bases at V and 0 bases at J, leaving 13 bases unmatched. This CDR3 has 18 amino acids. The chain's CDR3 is CASSTSSGTGKPNYGYTF. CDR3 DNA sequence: TGTGCCAGCAGTACAAGCTCCGGGACAGGGAAACCTAACTATGGCTACACCTTC.

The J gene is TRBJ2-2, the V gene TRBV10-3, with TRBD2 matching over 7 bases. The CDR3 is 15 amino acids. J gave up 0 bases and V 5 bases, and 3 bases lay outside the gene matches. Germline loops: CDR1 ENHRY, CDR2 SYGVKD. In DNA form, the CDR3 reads TGTGCCATCAGTTCCGGGGGGACGAACACCGGGGAGCTGTTTTTT. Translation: CAISSGGTNTGELFF.

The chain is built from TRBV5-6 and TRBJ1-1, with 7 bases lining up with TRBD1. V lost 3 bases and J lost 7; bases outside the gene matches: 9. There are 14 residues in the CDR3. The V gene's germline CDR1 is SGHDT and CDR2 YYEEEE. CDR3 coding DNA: TGTGCCAGCAGCTGGGCAACTGGGACAGTTGAAGCTTTCTTT. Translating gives CASSWATGTVEAFF.

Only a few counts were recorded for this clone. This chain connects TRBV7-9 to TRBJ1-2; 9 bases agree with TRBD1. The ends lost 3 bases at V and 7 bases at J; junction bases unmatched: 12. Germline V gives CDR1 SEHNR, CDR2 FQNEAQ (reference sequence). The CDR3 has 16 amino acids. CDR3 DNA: TGTGCCAGCAGCTTGGGGGGACAGGGACGGTATGGTGGCTACACCTTC. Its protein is CASSLGGQGRYGGYTF.

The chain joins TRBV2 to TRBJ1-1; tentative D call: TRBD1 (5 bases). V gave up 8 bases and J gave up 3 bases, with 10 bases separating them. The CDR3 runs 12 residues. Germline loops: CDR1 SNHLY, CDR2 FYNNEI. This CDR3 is CASGQVHTEAFF. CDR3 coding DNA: TGTGCCAGCGGACAAGTCCACACTGAAGCTTTCTTT.

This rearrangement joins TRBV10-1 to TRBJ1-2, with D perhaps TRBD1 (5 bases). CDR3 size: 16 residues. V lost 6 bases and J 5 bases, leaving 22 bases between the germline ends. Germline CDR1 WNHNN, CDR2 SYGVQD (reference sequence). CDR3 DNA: TGCGCCAGCAGCCCTGGTCGGCAGGGAGGAGTGTATGGCTACACCTTC. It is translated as CASSPGRQGGVYGYTF.

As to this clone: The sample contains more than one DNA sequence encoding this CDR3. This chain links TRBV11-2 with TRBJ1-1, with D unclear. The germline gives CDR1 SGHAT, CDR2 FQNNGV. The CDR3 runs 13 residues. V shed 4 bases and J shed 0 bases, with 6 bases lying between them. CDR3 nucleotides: TGTGCCAGCAGCTCAGGCATGAACACTGAAGCTTTCTTT. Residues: CASSSGMNTEAFF.

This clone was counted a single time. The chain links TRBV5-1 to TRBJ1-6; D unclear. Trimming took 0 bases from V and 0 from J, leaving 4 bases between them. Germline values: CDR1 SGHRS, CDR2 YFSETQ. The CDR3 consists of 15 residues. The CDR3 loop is CASSLDGSYNSPLHF. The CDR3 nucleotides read TGCGCCAGCAGCTTGGACGGCTCCTATAATTCACCCCTCCACTTT.

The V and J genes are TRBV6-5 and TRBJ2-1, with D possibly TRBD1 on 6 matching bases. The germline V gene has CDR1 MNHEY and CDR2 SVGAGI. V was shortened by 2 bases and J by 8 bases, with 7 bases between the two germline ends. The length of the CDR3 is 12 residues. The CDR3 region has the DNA TGTGCCAGCAGTTACGAGGGGGATGAGCAGTTCTTC. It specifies CASSYEGDEQFF.

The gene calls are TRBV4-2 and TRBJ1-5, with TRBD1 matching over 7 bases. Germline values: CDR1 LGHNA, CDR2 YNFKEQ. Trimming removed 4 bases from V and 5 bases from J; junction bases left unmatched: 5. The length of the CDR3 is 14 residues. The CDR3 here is CASSPYRGDQPQHF. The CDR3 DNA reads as TGTGCCAGCAGCCCGTACAGGGGTGATCAGCCCCAGCATTTT.

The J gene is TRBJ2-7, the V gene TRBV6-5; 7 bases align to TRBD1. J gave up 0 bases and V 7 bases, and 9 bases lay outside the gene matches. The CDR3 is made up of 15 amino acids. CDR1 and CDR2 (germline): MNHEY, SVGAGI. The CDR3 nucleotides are TGTGCCAGCACCCCGGCAGGGGGTACCTCCTACGAGCAGTACTTC. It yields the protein CASTPAGGTSYEQYF.